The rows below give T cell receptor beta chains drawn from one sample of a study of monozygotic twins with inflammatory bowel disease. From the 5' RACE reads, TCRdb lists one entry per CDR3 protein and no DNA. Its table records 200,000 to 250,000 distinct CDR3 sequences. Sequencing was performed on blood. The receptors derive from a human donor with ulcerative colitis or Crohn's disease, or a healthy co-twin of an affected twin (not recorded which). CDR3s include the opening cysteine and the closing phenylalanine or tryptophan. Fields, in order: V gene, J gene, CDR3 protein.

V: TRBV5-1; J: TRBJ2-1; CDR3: CASSPERREQFF
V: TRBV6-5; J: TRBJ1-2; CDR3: CASRGEGYGYTF
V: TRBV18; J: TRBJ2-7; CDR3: CASSPPRGTHEQYF
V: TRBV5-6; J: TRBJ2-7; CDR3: CASSRRVGQGTYEQYF
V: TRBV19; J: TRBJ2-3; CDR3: CASSITSGYRTDTQYF
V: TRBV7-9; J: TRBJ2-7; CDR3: CASSSDRGRDLDEQYF
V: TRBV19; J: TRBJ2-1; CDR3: CASSTRDRNNEQFF
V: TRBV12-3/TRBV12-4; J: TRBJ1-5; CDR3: CASSLALLGGRNQPQHF
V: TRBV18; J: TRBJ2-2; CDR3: CASSPPGQANTGELFF
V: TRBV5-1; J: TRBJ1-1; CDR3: CASSPRVDMNTEAFF